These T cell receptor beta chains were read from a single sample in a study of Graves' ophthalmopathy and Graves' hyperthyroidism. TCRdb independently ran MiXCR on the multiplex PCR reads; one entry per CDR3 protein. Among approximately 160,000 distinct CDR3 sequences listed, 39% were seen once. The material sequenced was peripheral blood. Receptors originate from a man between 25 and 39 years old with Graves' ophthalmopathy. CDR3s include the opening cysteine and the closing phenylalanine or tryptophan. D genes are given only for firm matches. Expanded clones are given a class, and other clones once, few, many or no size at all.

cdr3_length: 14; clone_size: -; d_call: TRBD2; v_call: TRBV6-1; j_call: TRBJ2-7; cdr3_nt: TGTGCCAGCACGGAGACTAGCGGGAACTACGAGCAGTACTTC; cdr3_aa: CASTETSGNYEQYF
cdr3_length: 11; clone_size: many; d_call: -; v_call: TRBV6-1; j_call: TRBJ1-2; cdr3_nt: TGTGCCGCCACACTACCTGGGGGTTGCACCTTC; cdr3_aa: CAATLPGGCTF
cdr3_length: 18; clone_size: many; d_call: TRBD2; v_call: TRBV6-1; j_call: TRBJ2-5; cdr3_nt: TGTGCCAGCAGTGGGCTAGCGGGAGGGTTTGGGCTCGAAGAGACCCAGTACTTC; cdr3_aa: CASSGLAGGFGLEETQYF
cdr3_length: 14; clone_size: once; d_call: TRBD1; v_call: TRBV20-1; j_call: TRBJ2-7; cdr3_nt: TGCAGTGCTAGAGGTACGGGACAGACCTACGAGCAGTACTTC; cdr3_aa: CSARGTGQTYEQYF
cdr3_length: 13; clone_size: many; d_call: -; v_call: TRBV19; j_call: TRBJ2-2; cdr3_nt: TGTGCCAGTGGACAGTATAACACCGGGGAGCTGTTTTTT; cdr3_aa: CASGQYNTGELFF
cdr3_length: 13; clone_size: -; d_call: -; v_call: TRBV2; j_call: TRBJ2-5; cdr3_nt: TGTGCCAGCAGAGAGGGGACTCGGGAGACCCAGTACTTC; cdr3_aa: CASREGTRETQYF
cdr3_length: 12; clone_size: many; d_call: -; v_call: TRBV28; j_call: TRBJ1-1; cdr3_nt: TGTGCCAGCAGTTTATCCGGGCCTGAAGCTTTCTTT; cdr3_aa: CASSLSGPEAFF
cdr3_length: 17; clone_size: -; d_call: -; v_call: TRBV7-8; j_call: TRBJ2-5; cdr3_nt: TGTGCCAGCTTTTCGAAGAGGTTGGGTAGTAAAAAAGAGACCCAGTACTTC; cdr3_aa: CASFSKRLGSKKETQYF
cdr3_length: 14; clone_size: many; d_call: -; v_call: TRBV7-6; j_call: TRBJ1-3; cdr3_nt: TGTGCCAGCAGCTCTTTAGGGCCTGGAAACACCATATATTTT; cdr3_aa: CASSSLGPGNTIYF
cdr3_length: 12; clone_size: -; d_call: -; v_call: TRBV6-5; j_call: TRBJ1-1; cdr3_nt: TGTGCCAGCAGTTCCACGGGGAGGAAAGCTTTCTTT; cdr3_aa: CASSSTGRKAFF
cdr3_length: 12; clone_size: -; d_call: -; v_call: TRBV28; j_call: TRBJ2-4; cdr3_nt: TGTGCCAGCAGTTCGAGTGAAAACATTCAGTACTTC; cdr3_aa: CASSSSENIQYF
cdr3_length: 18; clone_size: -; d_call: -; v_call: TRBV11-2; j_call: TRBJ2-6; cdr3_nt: TGTGCCAGCAGCTTAGTTAGGGGGTTAAGCTCTGGGGCCAACGTCCTGACTTTC; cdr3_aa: CASSLVRGLSSGANVLTF
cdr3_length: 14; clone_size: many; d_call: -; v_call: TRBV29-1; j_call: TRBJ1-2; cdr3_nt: TGCAGCGTTGGAGGTCCGGACAGCTACTATGGCTACACCTTC; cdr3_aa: CSVGGPDSYYGYTF
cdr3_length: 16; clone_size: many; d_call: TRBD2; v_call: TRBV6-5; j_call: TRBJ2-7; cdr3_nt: TGTGCCACCAAGCCGGGACTAGCGGGAGGAGACTACGAGCAGTACTTC; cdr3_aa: CATKPGLAGGDYEQYF
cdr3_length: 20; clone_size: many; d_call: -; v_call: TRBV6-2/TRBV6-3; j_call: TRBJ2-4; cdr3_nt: TGTGCCAGCAGTTACTCGGCAGGGCGTGAGAAGGGAATAGCCAAAAACATTCAGTACTTC; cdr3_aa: CASSYSAGREKGIAKNIQYF
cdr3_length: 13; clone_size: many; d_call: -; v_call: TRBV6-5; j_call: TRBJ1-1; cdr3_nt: TGTGCCAGCACCTCGGCGGCAGGGCCTGAAGCTTTCTTT; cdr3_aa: CASTSAAGPEAFF
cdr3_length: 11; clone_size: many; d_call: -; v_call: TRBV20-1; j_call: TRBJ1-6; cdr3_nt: TGCAGTGCTCGGTCGGCTTCACCCCTCCACTTT; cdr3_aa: CSARSASPLHF
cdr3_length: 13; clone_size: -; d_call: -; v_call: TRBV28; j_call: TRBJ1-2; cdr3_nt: TGTGCCAGCAGTTTCTTCTCAGGGGTTGGCTACACCTTC; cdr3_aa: CASSFFSGVGYTF
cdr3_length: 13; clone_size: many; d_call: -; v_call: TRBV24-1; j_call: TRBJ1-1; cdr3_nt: TGTGCCACCAGTGACAGGAGGAACACTGAAGCTTTCTTT; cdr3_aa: CATSDRRNTEAFF
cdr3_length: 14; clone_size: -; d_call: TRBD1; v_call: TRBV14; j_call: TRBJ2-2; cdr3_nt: TGTGCCAGCAGTCTCAGGGGGACCACCGGGGAGCTGTTTTTT; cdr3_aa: CASSLRGTTGELFF
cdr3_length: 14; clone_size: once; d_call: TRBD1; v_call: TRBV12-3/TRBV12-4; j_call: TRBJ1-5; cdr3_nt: TGTGCCAGCAGTCAGACAGGGTCGTACCAGCCCCAGCATTTT; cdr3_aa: CASSQTGSYQPQHF
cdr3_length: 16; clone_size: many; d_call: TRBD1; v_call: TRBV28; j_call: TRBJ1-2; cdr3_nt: TGTGCCAGCAGTTCCTTCGACGACAGGGTAGGGTATGGCTACACCTTC; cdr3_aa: CASSSFDDRVGYGYTF
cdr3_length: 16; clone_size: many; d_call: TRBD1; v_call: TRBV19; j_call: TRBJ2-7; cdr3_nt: TGTGCCAGTAGTTTACTGGACAGGGGGCGTATGTACGAGCAGTACTTC; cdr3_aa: CASSLLDRGRMYEQYF
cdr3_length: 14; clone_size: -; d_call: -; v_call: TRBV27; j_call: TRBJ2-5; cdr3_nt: TGTGCCAGCAGGCGAATGGCAAATGAAGAGACCCAGTACTTC; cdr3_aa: CASRRMANEETQYF
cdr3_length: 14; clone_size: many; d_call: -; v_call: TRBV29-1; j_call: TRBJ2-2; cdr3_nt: TGCAGCGTTGAGAGGGGCACCTACACCGGGGAGCTGTTTTTT; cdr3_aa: CSVERGTYTGELFF
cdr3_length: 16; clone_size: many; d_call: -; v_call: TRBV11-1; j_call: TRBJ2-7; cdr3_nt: TGTGCCAGCAGCTCGTTTGTAGGACAGAGTATCTACGAGCAGTACTTC; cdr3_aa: CASSSFVGQSIYEQYF
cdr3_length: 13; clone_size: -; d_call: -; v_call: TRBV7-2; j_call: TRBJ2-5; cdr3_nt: TGTGCCAGCACCCGCGCCCAAAGGGAGACCCAGTACTTC; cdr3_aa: CASTRAQRETQYF
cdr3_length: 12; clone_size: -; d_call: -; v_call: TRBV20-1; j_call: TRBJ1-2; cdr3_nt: TGCAGTGCTAGAGGGATCGGTTATGGCTACACCTTC; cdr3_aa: CSARGIGYGYTF
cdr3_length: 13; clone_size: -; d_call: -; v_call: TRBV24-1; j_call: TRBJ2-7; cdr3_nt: TGTGCCACCAGTGATGAGGCGGGCTACGAGCAGTACTTC; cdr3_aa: CATSDEAGYEQYF
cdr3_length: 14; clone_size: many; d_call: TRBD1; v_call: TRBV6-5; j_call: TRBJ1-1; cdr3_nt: TGTGCCAGCAGTTACAGGGGGCGCATGGTTGAAGCTTTCTTT; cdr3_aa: CASSYRGRMVEAFF
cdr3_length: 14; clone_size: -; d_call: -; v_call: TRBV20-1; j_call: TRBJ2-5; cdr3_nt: TGCAGTACAACAGGGAGAAGGACCCAAGAGACCCAGTACTTC; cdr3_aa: CSTTGRRTQETQYF
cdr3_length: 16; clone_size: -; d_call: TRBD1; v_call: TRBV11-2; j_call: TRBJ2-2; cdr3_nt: TGTGCCAGCAGCTTCTCACAGGGGGCGCGGACCGGGGAGCTGTTTTTT; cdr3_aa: CASSFSQGARTGELFF